The 21 T cell receptor beta chains below come from one sample, sequenced in a study of T-cell reconstitution after alpha-beta-depleted transplantation in children. Using unique molecular identifiers, the investigators prepared the TCRbeta library. MiXCR was run by TCRdb on the PCR reads, yielding one entry per CDR3 protein. Of hundreds of thousands of distinct CDR3 sequences detected, 15% to 20% appear once; the ten largest clones hold approximately 1%. The sequencing used PBMCs from the stem cell graft donor, collected from the stem cell graft. The receptor source for this set is a human donor who donated a stem cell graft to a child with acute myeloid leukemia.

The chain links TRBV7-2 to TRBJ1-2; D is unclear. The CDR3 is 12 amino acids. The V gene lost 4 bases and the J gene lost 7 bases, with 10 bases spanning the gap. Germline loops: CDR1 SGHTA, CDR2 FQGNSA. For the CDR3, the DNA is TGTGCCAGCAGCTGGGAGACGTTTGGCTACACCTTC. Translation: CASSWETFGYTF.

The chain has TRBV6-4 and TRBJ2-7; D is uncertain. The germline V gene encodes CDR1 MRHNA and CDR2 SNTAGT. V lost 6 bases, J lost 3 bases, and 9 bases lay in between. The CDR3 contains 12 residues. CDR3 sequence (DNA): TGTGCCAGCAGCCTTTATTACTACGAGCAGTACTTC. The encoded protein is CASSLYYYEQYF.

The CDR3: CASSPGPSYEQYV. CDR3 coding DNA: TGTGCCAGCAGCCCTGGACCTAGCTACGAGCAGTACGTC. The gene calls are TRBV5-6 and TRBJ2-7; D gene unclear. The ends were cut back, 4 bases at V and 3 bases at J, with 11 bases in the middle. Germline loops: CDR1 SGHDT, CDR2 YYEEEE. The CDR3 consists of 13 residues.

This clonotype has a count of ten or more. The chain combines TRBV6-5 with TRBJ1-1; 7 bases are shared with TRBD1. V lost 6 bases and J lost 1; bases outside the gene matches: 14. This CDR3 region has 17 residues. Germline CDR1 MNHEY, CDR2 SVGAGI. Here the CDR3 reads CASRTPLGTDQNTEAFF. The CDR3 DNA reads TGTGCCAGCAGGACCCCTCTCGGGACAGACCAGAACACTGAAGCTTTCTTT.

This clonotype was detected ten times or more. V and J are TRBV12-3 or TRBV12-4 and TRBJ1-1, with D tentatively TRBD1 (6 bases). CDR3 length: 17 amino acids. Trimming took 4 bases from V and 0 from J, leaving 18 bases between them. CDR3 sequence (DNA): TGTGCCAGCAGTTCCCAACTGGGGGGGGCGATGAACACTGAAGCTTTCTTT. This codes for CASSSQLGGAMNTEAFF.

The genes are TRBV5-1 and TRBJ1-6; unclear D gene. CDR1 and CDR2 from the germline V gene are SGHRS and YFSETQ. CDR3 length: 13 residues. Trimming took off 5 bases at V and 7 bases at J, with 10 bases between the two ends. The CDR3 spells CASSRAENSPLHF. CDR3 DNA sequence: TGCGCCAGCAGTAGGGCAGAGAATTCACCCCTCCACTTT.

The chain links TRBV15 to TRBJ2-1; no clear D gene. In germline, CDR1 is LNHNV, CDR2 YYDKDF (reference sequence). V lost 1 base, J lost 9 bases, and 16 bases lay in between. The CDR3 runs 15 residues. DNA for the CDR3: TGTGCCACCAGCAGAGGACCGCCGGGTAGCAGTGAGCAGTTCTTC. Residues: CATSRGPPGSSEQFF.

This clonotype was counted many times. J is TRBJ1-2 and V is TRBV29-1, with D tentatively TRBD1 (6 bases). The ends were cut back, 0 bases at V and 6 bases at J, with 20 bases in the middle. The CDR3 has 16 amino acids. Germline CDR1 SQVTM, CDR2 ANQGSEA. CDR3 sequence reads: CSVEDLNRDLGNGYTF. CDR3 DNA: TGCAGCGTTGAAGACCTAAACAGGGACCTGGGAAATGGCTACACCTTC.

This clonotype was counted only a few times. The chain recombines TRBV20-1 with TRBJ2-7; a possible D gene is TRBD1 (6 bases). The CDR3 contains 14 residues. The germline V gene encodes CDR1 DFQATT and CDR2 SNEGSKA (reference sequence). V lost 6 bases, J lost 5 bases, and 20 bases lay in between. The CDR3 is CSALNRVLLNEQYF. The DNA of the CDR3 is TGCAGTGCCCTGAACAGGGTACTATTGAACGAGCAGTACTTC.

This clonotype has a handful of counts. The J gene is TRBJ2-4, the V gene TRBV5-6, with D possibly TRBD2 on 6 matching bases. The V end was cut by 2 bases, the J end by 3 bases, with 24 bases between. Germline V gene lookup returns CDR1 SGHDT and CDR2 YYEEEE. This CDR3 comprises 19 residues. For the CDR3, the DNA is TGTGCCAGCAGCTTCTGGAGGGACGGAGGACCCCTAGGCAAAAACATTCAGTACTTC. Protein product: CASSFWRDGGPLGKNIQYF.

This clonotype has at least ten counts. The genes are TRBV20-1 and TRBJ1-5; 9 positions agree with TRBD1. With 0 bases clipped from V and 3 bases from J, the junction kept 6 bases outside the gene matches. The germline V gene encodes CDR1 DFQATT and CDR2 SNEGSKA (reference sequence). The CDR3 loop spans 16 amino acids. CDR3 sequence reads: CSARDPRTGVNQPQHF. The CDR3 DNA follows: TGCAGTGCTAGAGATCCACGGACAGGGGTCAATCAGCCCCAGCATTTT.

The chain uses TRBV27 and TRBJ2-7, with D tentatively TRBD1 or TRBD2 (5 bases each). Germline V gives CDR1 MNHEY, CDR2 SMNVEV (reference sequence). V was clipped by 4 bases and J by 0 bases, with 16 bases between them. The length of the CDR3 is 16 residues. CDR3 residues: CASSSWVWGSSYEQYF. The CDR3 nucleotides are TGTGCCAGCAGTTCGTGGGTATGGGGGAGCTCCTACGAGCAGTACTTC.

The rearrangement uses TRBV20-1 and TRBJ1-5; a possible D gene is TRBD1 (6 bases). V was cut by 2 bases and J by 4 bases, with 15 bases left in between. This CDR3 spans 15 amino acids. Germline-derived CDR1 and CDR2 are DFQATT and SNEGSKA (reference sequence). In DNA, the CDR3 is TGCAGTGCTAGATCGACGGCAGGGGATAATCAGCCCCAGCATTTT. Its protein is CSARSTAGDNQPQHF.

This chain uses TRBV6-2 or TRBV6-3 with TRBJ1-1; D is undetermined. Deletions cut 3 bases from V and 10 bases from J, with 9 bases between. Germline CDR1 and CDR2: MNHEY and SVGEGT. This CDR3 contains 11 residues. The CDR3 spells CASSYVAGAFF. The CDR3 DNA reads as TGTGCCAGCAGTTATGTCGCAGGAGCTTTCTTT.

This clonotype was picked up one time. The V gene is TRBV28, the J gene TRBJ1-5; a weak D match, TRBD1 (6 bases). CDR3 size: 13 residues. Germline V gives CDR1 MDHEN, CDR2 SYDVKM. Trimming removed 7 bases at V and 2 bases at J, with 9 bases between. The CDR3 region has the DNA TGTGCCAGCAACAGGGAGGGCAATCAGCCCCAGCATTTT. This encodes CASNREGNQPQHF.

This clonotype was counted only a few times. V usage is TRBV6-1 and J usage is TRBJ1-1; the match to TRBD1 covers 7 bases. Looked up from germline, CDR1 is MNHNS and CDR2 is SASEGT. The CDR3 extends over 15 amino acids. V was pared by 5 bases and J by 1 base, with 7 bases of the junction left unmatched. The CDR3 nucleotides read TGTGCCAGCAGTCGCACCGGGACAGCGAACACTGAAGCTTTCTTT. Residues: CASSRTGTANTEAFF.

A word on this clonotype: This may be a read error, as it is one base from a much larger clone. The chain links TRBV20-1 to TRBJ2-1, with D possibly being TRBD2 (5 bases). Trimming removed 5 bases from V and 3 bases from J, with 17 bases in between. In germline, CDR1 is DFQATT, CDR2 SNEGSKA (reference sequence). This CDR3 spans 15 amino acids. CDR3 sequence (DNA): TGCAGTGCTTCCCCCCCTCTCGGGGTCTACAATGAGCAGTTCTTC. Protein sequence: CSASPPLGVYNEQFF.

The chain recombines TRBV12-5 with TRBJ1-1; weak D call: TRBD1 (6 bases). The CDR3 extends over 14 amino acids. CDR1 and CDR2 from the germline V gene are LGHNT and FRNRAP. Deletions cut 5 bases from V and 3 bases from J, with 13 bases between. This CDR3 reads CASGQGSEYTEAFF. The CDR3 DNA follows: TGTGCTAGTGGTCAGGGGTCGGAGTACACTGAAGCTTTCTTT.

This clonotype was counted only a few times. The V call is TRBV11-3, the J call TRBJ1-1; D is uncertain. CDR1 and CDR2 from the germline V gene are SGHNT and YENEEA. This CDR3 spans 17 amino acids. Trimming stripped 5 bases from V and 3 bases from J, with 22 bases between. The CDR3 region is CASSPGKGRAWDTEAFF. The CDR3 bases are TGTGCCAGCAGCCCGGGAAAGGGCCGGGCGTGGGACACTGAAGCTTTCTTT.

This chain links TRBV5-6 with TRBJ1-4; D is undetermined. CDR1 and CDR2 (germline): SGHDT, YYEEEE. The CDR3 length is 14 residues. V lost 0 bases and J lost 8, with 11 bases in between. The CDR3 sequence: CASSLEGFGEKLFF. Written as DNA, the CDR3 is TGTGCCAGCAGCTTGGAAGGGTTTGGAGAAAAACTGTTTTTT.

The chain employs TRBV7-2 and TRBJ1-2; TRBD1 agrees at 9 bases. With V trimmed by 11 bases and J by 6 bases, 7 bases remained unmatched. The germline V gene has CDR1 SGHTA and CDR2 FQGNSA. This CDR3 region has 12 residues. For the CDR3, the DNA is TGTGCCGGCTCGGGGGACAGGGATGGCTACACCTTC. It yields the protein CAGSGDRDGYTF.